Detailed here is one T cell receptor (beta chain). One Seattle source followed patients from active infection through their disease course. Trimming took 2 bases from V and 0 from J; bases not matched to a gene: 1. From germline, CDR1 is SGHTA and CDR2 FQGNSA. The CDR3 length is 15 residues. This table comes from immunoSEQ multiplex PCR, and its TCRdb copy is limited to in-frame clones, with some not included. In the table there are about 250,000 clones, about 86% of which are singletons. The data belong to a study of blood T cell repertoires in COVID-19. The receptor's source is a person between 65 and 80 years old with COVID-19, enrolled during active disease. The V call is TRBV7-2, the J call TRBJ2-1, with 7 bases fitting TRBD1. Sequenced material: peripheral blood. The CDR3 region is CASSLSGGSYNEQFF. Here the CDR3 DNA reads TGTGCCAGCAGCTTATCAGGGGGCTCCTACAATGAGCAGTTCTTC. Looking up the rest from reference TRBV7-2 and TRBJ2-1 gives the full variable domain: GAGVSQSPSNKVTEKGKDVELRCDPISGHTALYWYRQSLGQGLEFLIYFQGNSAPDKSGLPSDRFSAERTGGSVSTLTIQRTQQEDSAVYLCASSLSGGSYNEQFFGPGTRLTVL.